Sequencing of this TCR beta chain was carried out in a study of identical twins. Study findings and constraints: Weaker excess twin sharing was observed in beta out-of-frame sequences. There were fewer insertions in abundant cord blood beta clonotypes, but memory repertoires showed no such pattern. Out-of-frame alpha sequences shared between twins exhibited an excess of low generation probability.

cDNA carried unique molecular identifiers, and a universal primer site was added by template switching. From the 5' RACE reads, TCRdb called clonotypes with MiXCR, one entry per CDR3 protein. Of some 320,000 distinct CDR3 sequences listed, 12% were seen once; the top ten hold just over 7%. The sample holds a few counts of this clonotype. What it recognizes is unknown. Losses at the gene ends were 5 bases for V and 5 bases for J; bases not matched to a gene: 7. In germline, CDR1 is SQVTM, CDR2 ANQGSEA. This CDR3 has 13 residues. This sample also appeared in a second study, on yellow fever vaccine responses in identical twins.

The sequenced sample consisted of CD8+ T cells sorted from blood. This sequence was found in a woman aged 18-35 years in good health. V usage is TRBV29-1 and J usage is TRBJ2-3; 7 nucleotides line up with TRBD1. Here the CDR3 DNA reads TGCAGCGTTACGTGGGACAGCGGAGATACGCAGTATTTT. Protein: CSVTWDSGDTQYF.